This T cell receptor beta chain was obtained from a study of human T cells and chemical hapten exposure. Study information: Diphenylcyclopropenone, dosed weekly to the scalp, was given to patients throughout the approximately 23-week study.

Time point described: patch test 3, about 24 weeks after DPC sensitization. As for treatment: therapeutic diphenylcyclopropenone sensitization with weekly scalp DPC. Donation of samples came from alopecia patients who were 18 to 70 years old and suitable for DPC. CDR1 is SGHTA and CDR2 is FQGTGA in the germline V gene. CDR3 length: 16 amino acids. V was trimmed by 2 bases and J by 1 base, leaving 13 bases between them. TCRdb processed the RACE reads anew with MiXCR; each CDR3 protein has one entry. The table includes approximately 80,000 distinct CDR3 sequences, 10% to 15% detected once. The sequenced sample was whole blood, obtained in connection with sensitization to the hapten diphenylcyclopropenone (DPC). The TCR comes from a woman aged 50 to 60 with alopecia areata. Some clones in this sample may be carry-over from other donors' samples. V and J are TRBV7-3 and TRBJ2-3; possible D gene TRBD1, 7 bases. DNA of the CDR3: TGTGCCAGCAGCTTACGGCAGGGGGGTGGCACAGATACGCAGTATTTT. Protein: CASSLRQGGGTDTQYF.